Each of the 10 T cell receptor beta chains below was sequenced from the same sample in a study of T cells after yellow fever vaccination. Via MiXCR, TCRdb re-called the 5' RACE reads, giving one row per CDR3 protein. This repertoire shows roughly 350,000 distinct CDR3 sequences, approximately 4% found once; its top ten account for 20% to 25%. The source material was PBMCs, sampled 5 days after the yellow fever booster vaccination. The receptors here all came from a man aged 18-30 years who received the YFV17D yellow fever vaccine.

The J gene is TRBJ2-5, the V gene TRBV7-2; possible D gene TRBD2, 5 bases. Trimming shortened V by 7 bases and J by 7 bases, and 19 bases separated the two germline ends. There are 14 residues in the CDR3. Germline V gene lookup returns CDR1 SGHTA and CDR2 FQGNSA. In DNA, the CDR3 is TGTGCCAGCACCAGAGGCGGACTCGAGGGGACCCAGTACTTC. The encoded protein is CASTRGGLEGTQYF. Complete variable domain (other parts from reference TRBV7-2 and TRBJ2-5): GAGVSQSPSNKVTEKGKDVELRCDPISGHTALYWYRQSLGQGLEFLIYFQGNSAPDKSGLPSDRFSAERTGGSVSTLTIQRTQQEDSAVYLCASTRGGLEGTQYFGPGTRLLVL.

The chain uses TRBV10-3 and TRBJ2-7; D is undetermined. Per the germline V gene, CDR1 is ENHRY and CDR2 is SYGVKD. Trimming cost V 8 bases and J 0 bases, with 11 bases left between them. The CDR3 totals 13 residues. CDR3 residues: CAIRPDGSYEQYV. DNA for the CDR3: TGTGCCATCCGACCTGACGGCTCCTACGAGCAGTACGTC.

This clonotype turned up a few times. V usage is TRBV4-1 and J usage is TRBJ2-7; 9 bases fit TRBD1. The ends lost 8 bases at V and 5 bases at J; junction bases unmatched: 22. The CDR3 runs 18 residues. Germline V gene data show CDR1 as MGHRA and CDR2 as YSYEKL. This CDR3 is CASSPMPFSGTGTHEQYF. For the CDR3, the DNA is TGCGCCAGCTCCCCCATGCCTTTCTCCGGGACAGGGACCCACGAGCAGTACTTC.

This clonotype was seen many times. This sequence joins TRBV7-6 and TRBJ2-1, with D maybe TRBD2 (6 bases). CDR1 and CDR2 from the germline V gene are SGHVS and FNYEAQ. V gave up 1 base and J gave up 12 bases, with 19 bases separating them. This CDR3 spans 15 amino acids. The CDR3 is CASSLERGGLDRQFF. The CDR3 nucleotides are TGTGCCAGCAGCTTAGAAAGAGGAGGGCTTGACCGGCAGTTCTTC.

This clonotype occurred a few times. The CDR3, as DNA: TGTGCCATCACCGTTGAACGGGACAGGGGGTGTCAGCCCCAGCATTTT. It encodes CAITVERDRGCQPQHF. The V call is TRBV10-3, the J call TRBJ1-5; TRBD1 agrees at 11 bases. Germline V CDR1 and CDR2: ENHRY, SYGVKD. The V gene end was trimmed by 7 bases and the J gene end by 6 bases; junction bases not matched to a gene: 11. The CDR3 length is 16 residues.

V gene TRBV24-1 combines with J gene TRBJ2-3, with 7 nucleotides matching TRBD1. The CDR3 is 15 amino acids. Unmatched junction bases numbered 7, after V lost 4 bases and J lost 4 bases. The germline gives CDR1 KGHDR, CDR2 SFDVKD. This CDR3 reads CATSDQGVPPDTQYF. CDR3 in DNA: TGTGCCACCAGTGACCAGGGGGTCCCACCAGATACGCAGTATTTT.

In this sample, this clonotype turned up a few times. The V and J genes are TRBV2 and TRBJ1-5; the D is unclear. Germline lookup yields CDR1 SNHLY and CDR2 FYNNEI. This CDR3 is built from 13 residues. Trimming pared 7 bases from V and 0 bases from J, leaving 7 bases between. The DNA of the CDR3 is TGTGCCAGCACGGCTTATAGCAATCAGCCCCAGCATTTT. Its translation is CASTAYSNQPQHF.

This clonotype has more than one count but fewer than ten. This chain connects TRBV20-1 to TRBJ1-5, with D unclear. The V gene's germline CDR1 is DFQATT and CDR2 SNEGSKA (reference sequence). V was pared by 5 bases and J by 4 bases, with 9 bases between. The CDR3 totals 12 residues. The CDR3 region is CSAQSRNQPQHF. The CDR3 DNA reads TGCAGTGCTCAAAGTCGGAATCAGCCCCAGCATTTT.

This clonotype was counted at least ten times. V gene TRBV7-8 combines with J gene TRBJ2-3; D call uncertain. V was shortened by 5 bases and J by 4 bases, with 10 bases between the two germline ends. CDR1 SGHVS and CDR2 FQNEAQ come from the germline V gene. This CDR3 has 13 residues. The chain's CDR3 is CASSLPPADTQYF. The CDR3, as DNA: TGTGCCAGCAGCCTCCCCCCGGCAGATACGCAGTATTTT.

This clonotype turned up a few times. The DNA of the CDR3 is TGTGCCAGCAACAAAAACGAACCGGGACTAGCGGGGGGGCCAACCGGGGAGCTGTTTTTT. It encodes CASNKNEPGLAGGPTGELFF. V gene TRBV6-2 or TRBV6-3 combines with J gene TRBJ2-2; 16 positions agree with TRBD2. The length of the CDR3 is 20 residues. Trimming removed 7 bases from V and 5 bases from J; junction bases left unmatched: 16. Per germline, CDR1 MNHEY and CDR2 SVGEGT.